This T cell receptor beta chain derives from a study of cytomegalovirus exposure and HLA in healthy donors. Notes on this clone: Its specificity is unknown.

PCR amplification relied on 60 Vbeta primers (plus 13 Jbeta primers). Sequenced by immunoSEQ multiplex PCR; TCRdb stores in-frame clones only, minus some. The sample shows 200,000 or so clones, roughly 83% of them seen only once. V dropped 8 bases and J dropped 4; count of bases not matched to a gene: 8. The germline gives CDR1 MNHNS, CDR2 SASEGT. The CDR3 is 14 amino acids. Overall study results and limits: DRB1 had the most TCR associations and HLA-C the fewest, a later analysis found, with rates varying by HLA locus. Some V segments, including TRBV6-2 and TRBV6-3, were excluded as indistinguishable. Across donors, most TCRs were seen rarely, yet some public ones were widespread. Confirmation in vitro established that a few CMV-associated chains were specific for CMV antigens.

The sample comprised PBMCs. This chain joins TRBV6-1 and TRBJ2-7, with TRBD1 identical over 10 bases. This sequence originates from a boy younger than 18 in good health and CMV-seronegative. The CDR3, as DNA: TGTGCCAGCCGGAAGACAGGGGGCACATACGAGCAGTACTTC. This encodes CASRKTGGTYEQYF.